Each of the 24 T cell receptor beta chains below was sequenced from the same sample in a study of vaccination effects on CD4 cells after COVID-19. Libraries were prepared by immunoSEQ multiplex PCR; TCRdb keeps only in-frame clonotypes and omits some of them. The data show about 32,000 clones, with approximately 72% seen just once and 12% held by the top ten. Pools of viral peptides were used by the ViraFEST assay to expand antigen-specific CD4+ T cells ahead of sequencing. Culture proceeded for 10 days, and CD4+ T cells were then isolated. Everyone in the study got two shots of either the BNT162b2 or mRNA-1273 vaccine. These TCRs' antigens remain unknown. The starting material was CD4+ T cells from PBMCs cultured with HCoV-229E spike peptides, obtained after COVID-19 vaccination. The source of these receptors is a human donor who received a COVID-19 vaccine.

With regard to this clone: The junction differs from germline at one of its ends, possibly a read error. The chain employs TRBV3-1 (or the pseudogene TRBV3-2) and TRBJ1-1; 9 bases are shared with TRBD1. The CDR3 covers 14 residues. Germline V gene lookup returns CDR1 LGHDT and CDR2 YNNKEL (reference sequence). The CDR3 region has the DNA TGTGCCAGCAGCCGTGGACAGGGGTGGACTGAAACTTTCTTT. Amino acids: CASSRGQGWTETFF.

The chain joins TRBV29-1 to TRBJ2-5; 8 positions match TRBD2. Germline V gene sequence: CDR1 SQVTM, CDR2 ANQGSEA. This CDR3 is built from 17 residues. V shed 0 bases and J 1 base; nucleotides not matched to a gene: 10. Written as DNA, the CDR3 is TGCAGCGTTGAAGACGGGGTTCTAGCGGGCCTCCAAGAGACCCAGTACTTC. It specifies CSVEDGVLAGLQETQYF.

The CDR3 DNA reads TGTGCCAGCAGCCTGTCCGGGAACTCGAACACTGAAGCTTTCTTT. Protein product: CASSLSGNSNTEAFF. The chain joins TRBV5-4 to TRBJ1-1; D is uncertain. Deletions cut 4 bases from V and 1 base from J, with 14 bases between. This CDR3 comprises 15 residues. Germline V gene sequence: CDR1 SGHNT, CDR2 YYREEE (reference sequence). Looking up the rest from reference TRBV5-4 and TRBJ1-1 gives the full variable domain: ETGVTQSPTHLIKTRGQQVTLRCSSQSGHNTVSWYQQALGQGPQFIFQYYREEENGRGNFPPRFSGLQFPNYSSELNVNALELDDSALYLCASSLSGNSNTEAFFGQGTRLTVV.

The rearrangement uses TRBV18 and TRBJ1-1; the match to TRBD1 covers 7 bases. Germline CDR1 and CDR2: KGHSH and LQKENI. This CDR3 contains 14 residues. V shed 5 bases, J shed 3 bases, and the junction held 6 bases outside the gene matches. The CDR3: CASSSQGDYTEAFF. The CDR3 DNA follows: TGTGCCAGCTCATCTCAGGGGGACTACACTGAAGCTTTCTTT.

A remark on this clone: The limits of the CDR3 on the DNA are not certain, so only TCRdb's listed CDR3 is given. The CDR3 region is CASSFLAGSAGNEKLFF. This chain joins TRBV27 and TRBJ1-4. Termini included, the CDR3 measures 17 amino acids. Germline CDR1 reads MNHEY; CDR2 reads SMNVEV (reference sequence).

A few counts support this clone. The genes are TRBV5-1 and TRBJ2-1; 7 nucleotides agree with TRBD2. Germline V gives CDR1 SGHRS, CDR2 YFSETQ. The V and J ends lost 5 bases and 2 bases, in that order; junction bases with no gene match: 7. This CDR3 spans 15 amino acids. In DNA form, the CDR3 reads TGCGCCAGCAGTATGGGGGGGAGTACCTACAATGAGCAGTTCTTC. Its protein product is CASSMGGSTYNEQFF.

The V and J genes are TRBV19 and TRBJ2-2; tentative D call: TRBD2 (5 bases). This CDR3 has 16 residues. Per the germline V gene, CDR1 is LNHDA and CDR2 is SQIVND (reference sequence). Trimming left V 9 bases short and J 0 bases short, with 17 bases between. The CDR3 spells CASSPNPGTNTGELFF. DNA of the CDR3: TGTGCCAGCTCCCCTAACCCGGGGACGAACACCGGGGAGCTGTTTTTT.

The J gene is TRBJ2-7, the V gene TRBV7-9, with 10 bases matching TRBD2. V dropped 2 bases and J dropped 6; count of bases not matched to a gene: 19. The CDR3 extends over 19 amino acids. Germline CDR1 and CDR2: SEHNR and FQNEAQ (reference sequence). The CDR3 loop is CASSLIRGLADRGVPEQYF. The CDR3 DNA follows: TGTGCCAGCAGCTTAATTCGTGGACTAGCGGACCGTGGGGTTCCCGAGCAGTACTTC.

The V gene is TRBV5-5, the J gene TRBJ1-5, with 9 bases matching TRBD1. V shed 3 bases and J 3 bases; nucleotides not matched to a gene: 4. The germline CDR1 and CDR2 sequences are SGHKS and YYEKEE (reference sequence). The CDR3 has 15 amino acids. Written as DNA, the CDR3 is TGTGCCAGCAGCTGGGGGACAGGGATCAATCAGCCCCAGCATTTT. This translates into CASSWGTGINQPQHF.

This sequence joins TRBV19 and TRBJ1-2; D is possibly TRBD1 (5 bases). Germline V gene lookup returns CDR1 LNHDA and CDR2 SQIVND (reference sequence). This CDR3 contains 16 residues. V was clipped by 3 bases and J by 0 bases, with 14 bases between them. The CDR3 region is CASSILGTGPNYGYTF. The CDR3 DNA sequence: TGTGCCAGTAGTATTCTCGGGACCGGGCCTAACTATGGCTACACCTTC.

The table lists this clone with a few counts. The chain carries TRBV5-1 and TRBJ2-6; D is uncertain. Germline V CDR1 and CDR2: SGHRS, YFSETQ. Trimming took off 0 bases at V and 0 bases at J, with 10 bases between the two ends. This CDR3 region has 17 residues. The CDR3 DNA sequence: TGCGCCAGCAGCTTGGAACCCCCAGACTCTGGGGCCAACGTCCTGACTTTC. As protein: CASSLEPPDSGANVLTF. Filled out from reference TRBV5-1 and TRBJ2-6, the complete variable domain reads KAGVTQTPRYLIKTRGQQVTLSCSPISGHRSVSWYQQTPGQGLQFLFEYFSETQRNKGNFPGRFSGRQFSNSRSEMNVSTLELGDSALYLCASSLEPPDSGANVLTFGAGSRLTVL.

V gene TRBV6-2 or TRBV6-3 combines with J gene TRBJ2-6; D remains unclear. Per the germline V gene, CDR1 is MNHEY and CDR2 is SVGEGT. This CDR3 spans 14 amino acids. Trimming took off 2 bases at V and 0 bases at J, with 2 bases between the two ends. The CDR3 nucleotides are TGTGCCAGCAGTTACAGCTCTGGGGCCAACGTCCTGACTTTC. This sequence encodes CASSYSSGANVLTF.

This clone was counted only a few times. This chain links TRBV2 with TRBJ1-2, with 8 bases identical to TRBD1. Germline V gene sequence: CDR1 SNHLY, CDR2 FYNNEI. V lost 4 bases to trimming and J lost 4 bases; unmatched junction nucleotides: 5. The CDR3 is 14 amino acids. CDR3 amino acids: CASSGQGLPYGYTF. Written as DNA, the CDR3 is TGTGCCAGCAGTGGACAGGGGTTACCCTATGGCTACACCTTC.

V and J are TRBV10-2 and TRBJ2-1; a weak D match, TRBD2 (6 bases). CDR3 length: 19 residues. V lost 4 bases and J lost 7, with 29 bases in between. Germline CDR1 WSHSY, CDR2 SAAADI. The CDR3 DNA is TGCGCCAGCAGTGTATGGGACTGGGGGACTGATAAGGTGGGGAATGAGCAGTTCTTC. Translating it yields CASSVWDWGTDKVGNEQFF.

This clone has a single count. The DNA for the CDR3 is TGCGCCAGCAGCTTTTGGAGCGGGGGACAAGAGACCCAGTACTTC. It translates to CASSFWSGGQETQYF. The chain employs TRBV5-1 and TRBJ2-5; TRBD2 matches 8 bases. CDR3 size: 15 residues. V shed 2 bases, J shed 2 bases, and the junction held 5 bases outside the gene matches. Germline CDR1 SGHRS, CDR2 YFSETQ.

This clone has a single count. CDR3 sequence: CSVRDSQETQYF. CDR3 nucleotides: TGCAGCGTACGGGACAGCCAAGAGACCCAGTACTTC. This sequence joins TRBV29-1 and TRBJ2-5, with TRBD1 identical over 7 bases. J lost 1 base, V lost 6 bases, and 2 bases had no gene match. This CDR3 has 12 amino acids. In germline, CDR1 is SQVTM, CDR2 ANQGSEA.

The chain couples TRBV7-6 to TRBJ2-2; D not resolved. This CDR3 comprises 16 residues. Per the germline V gene, CDR1 is SGHVS and CDR2 is FNYEAQ. V lost 2 bases and J lost 3, with 13 bases in between. The CDR3 sequence is CASSLKPATYTGELFF. The CDR3 region has the DNA TGTGCCAGCAGCTTAAAGCCCGCAACCTACACCGGGGAGCTGTTTTTT. The complete variable domain, with remaining parts taken from reference TRBV7-6 and TRBJ2-2, reads GAGVSQSPRYKVTKRGQDVALRCDPISGHVSLYWYRQALGQGPEFLTYFNYEAQQDKSGLPNDRFSAERPEGSISTLTIQRTEQRDSAMYRCASSLKPATYTGELFFGEGSRLTVL.

V is TRBV28 and J is TRBJ2-7, with 9 positions matching TRBD1. Germline V gene lookup returns CDR1 MDHEN and CDR2 SYDVKM. The V and J ends lost 6 bases and 7 bases, in that order; junction bases with no gene match: 13. The CDR3 spans 15 residues. CDR3 nucleotides: TGTGCCAGCAGCCCGCAGCACAGGGGGCTGGGGGAGCAGTACTTC. Its protein product is CASSPQHRGLGEQYF.

This chain connects TRBV11-3 to TRBJ2-7; perhaps D is TRBD1 or TRBD2 (5 bases each). CDR3 length: 15 amino acids. The germline CDR1 and CDR2 sequences are SGHNT and YENEEA. Trimming took 5 bases from V and 2 from J, leaving 16 bases between them. The CDR3 here is CASSPQHGAAYEQYF. Written as DNA, the CDR3 is TGTGCCAGCAGCCCACAGCACGGGGCGGCCTACGAGCAGTACTTC.

The rearrangement uses TRBV11-2 and TRBJ1-1; possible D gene TRBD1, 5 bases. Trimming cost V 1 base and J 1 base, with 7 bases left between them. Germline V CDR1 and CDR2: SGHAT, FQNNGV. The CDR3 contains 14 residues. CDR3 residues: CASSLGTGNTEAFF. The DNA for the CDR3 is TGTGCCAGCAGCTTAGGTACAGGGAACACTGAAGCTTTCTTT.

The V call is TRBV3-1 (or the pseudogene TRBV3-2), the J call TRBJ1-6; D might be TRBD1 (5 bases). Deletions cut 0 bases from V and 7 bases from J, with 10 bases between. CDR1 and CDR2 (germline): LGHDT, YNNKEL (reference sequence). This CDR3 has 15 residues. In DNA form, the CDR3 reads TGTGCCAGCAGCCAAGAGGGGGGGTCCAATTCACCCCTCCACTTT. As protein: CASSQEGGSNSPLHF.

The rearrangement joins TRBV18 to TRBJ2-2; 13 nucleotides line up with TRBD2. The CDR3 runs to 17 residues. With V trimmed by 5 bases and J by 4 bases, 7 bases remained unmatched. CDR1 is KGHSH, CDR2 LQKENI, per germline. The CDR3: CASSSTSGGAATGELFF. The CDR3 nucleotides are TGTGCCAGCTCATCCACTAGCGGGGGGGCCGCCACCGGGGAGCTGTTTTTT. The full variable domain, completed using reference TRBV18 and TRBJ2-2, is NAGVMQNPRHLVRRRGQEARLRCSPMKGHSHVYWYRQLPEEGLKFMVYLQKENIIDESGMPKERFSAEFPKEGPSILRIQQVVRGDSAAYFCASSSTSGGAATGELFFGEGSRLTVL.

The chain combines TRBV6-5 with TRBJ1-3; unclear D gene. The length of the CDR3 is 14 residues. Trimming took 6 bases from V and 0 from J, leaving 9 bases between them. Per the germline V gene, CDR1 is MNHEY and CDR2 is SVGAGI. CDR3 sequence (DNA): TGTGCCAGCAGGGGCTCGTTCTCTGGAAACACCATATATTTT. Protein sequence: CASRGSFSGNTIYF.

This clone has only one observation. The chain combines TRBV19 with TRBJ1-4; D unclear. Germline V gives CDR1 LNHDA, CDR2 SQIVND (reference sequence). With 5 bases removed from V and 2 bases from J, the gap between germline ends came to 9 bases. The CDR3 is 14 amino acids. The chain's CDR3 is CASSSPGTNEKLFF. The CDR3 nucleotides are TGTGCCAGTAGTTCCCCGGGGACTAATGAAAAACTGTTTTTT. Complete variable domain (other parts from reference TRBV19 and TRBJ1-4): DGGITQSPKYLFRKEGQNVTLSCEQNLNHDAMYWYRQDPGQGLRLIYYSQIVNDFQKGDIAEGYSVSREKKESFPLTVTSAQKNPTAFYLCASSSPGTNEKLFFGSGTQLSVL.